A single sample is the source of the 16 T cell receptor beta chains below, sequenced in a study of Graves' ophthalmopathy and Graves' hyperthyroidism (dated by TCRdb to 2016 to 2019). TCRdb names Illumina HiSeq 2000 as the instrument used. TCR beta CDR3 regions were amplified from RNA transcripts for repertoire sequencing. A first-round RT-PCR used HTBI primers with the Qiagen OneStep RT-PCR kit, followed by a second-round multiplex PCR, size selection and purification. The public reads were reanalyzed by TCRdb: fastp trimming at Q25, MiXCR alignment, in-frame beta chains only. Rows merge per CDR3 protein into single entries with the most common DNA and genes. Recorded for this sample are 350,000 or so distinct CDR3 sequences; under 20% of them occurred a single time. The ten largest account for more than 9% of the sample. Specimen: peripheral blood. The receptors here all came from an adult man with Graves' ophthalmopathy.

In the case of this clonotype: At one end the junction does not follow the germline gene, possibly because of a read error. The V call is TRBV18, the J call TRBJ1-6, with 7 bases that match TRBD1. The CDR3 runs to 15 residues. Germline V gene sequence: CDR1 KGHSH, CDR2 LQKENI. CDR3 amino acids: CASSPQGANSSPFHF. DNA of the CDR3: TGTGCCAGCTCACCACAGGGGGCGAATAGTTCACCCTTCCACTTT.

This clonotype was seen at least ten times. This sequence joins TRBV20-1 and TRBJ2-7; TRBD2 agrees at 11 bases. Per the germline V gene, CDR1 is DFQATT and CDR2 is SNEGSKA (reference sequence). V was clipped by 8 bases and J by 5 bases; unmatched bases: 5. The CDR3 has 12 amino acids. This chain's CDR3 is CSTVGLADEQYF. The CDR3 region has the DNA TGCAGTACTGTGGGACTAGCGGACGAGCAGTACTTC.

J is TRBJ2-2 and V is TRBV24-1, with 12 nucleotides matching TRBD2. This CDR3 contains 15 residues. Germline V gene sequence: CDR1 KGHDR, CDR2 SFDVKD. V shed 5 bases, J shed 5 bases, and the junction held 2 bases outside the gene matches. CDR3 protein: CATSGLAGGTGELFF. CDR3 sequence (DNA): TGTGCCACCAGTGGCCTAGCGGGAGGGACCGGGGAGCTGTTTTTT.

V usage is TRBV19 and J usage is TRBJ1-5; 7 bases match TRBD1. Losses at the gene ends were 0 bases for V and 4 bases for J; bases not matched to a gene: 9. The CDR3 runs 17 residues. Germline CDR1 LNHDA, CDR2 SQIVND (reference sequence). CDR3 loop: CASSIEIVRTGNQPQHF. The CDR3 region has the DNA TGTGCCAGTAGTATAGAAATAGTGAGGACAGGTAATCAGCCCCAGCATTTT.

In this sample, this clonotype turned up many times. The rearrangement uses TRBV4-3 and TRBJ1-5; D is undetermined. The germline CDR1 and CDR2 sequences are LGHNA and YSLEER. The CDR3 has 14 amino acids. V was pared by 0 bases and J by 6 bases, with 9 bases between. The CDR3 bases are TGCGCCAGCAGCCAAGATAAGCTGGGTCAGCCCCAGCATTTT. Amino acids: CASSQDKLGQPQHF.

This clonotype was counted between two and nine times. One base away lies a much larger clone, so this may be a sequencing read error. The V and J genes are TRBV28 and TRBJ1-5; D call uncertain. The germline V gene has CDR1 MDHEN and CDR2 SYDVKM. The V and J ends lost 9 bases and 5 bases respectively, with 14 bases between them. The CDR3 is 13 residues long. In nucleotides, the CDR3 is TGTGCCAGTCGGCGGCAGCGGGATCAGCCCCAGCATTTT. Amino acids: CASRRQRDQPQHF.

Concerning this clonotype itself: A junction end diverges from the germline sequence, so it may reflect a read error. The chain joins TRBV2 to TRBJ1-3; D call uncertain. The CDR3 runs to 15 residues. Germline V gene lookup returns CDR1 SNHLY and CDR2 FYNNEI. The CDR3 region is CASSSEIVSGNTICF. Written as DNA, the CDR3 is TGTGCCAGCAGTAGCGAGATAGTCTCTGGAAACACCATATGTTTT. Variable domain in full (rest from reference TRBV2 and TRBJ1-3): EPEVTQTPSHQVTQMGQEVILRCVPISNHLYFYWYRQILGQKVEFLVSFYNNEISEKSEIFDDQFSVERPDGSNFTLKIRSTKLEDSAMYFCASSSEIVSGNTICFGEGSWLTVV.

This clonotype was observed many times. The gene calls are TRBV2 and TRBJ1-1, with D unclear. CDR1 and CDR2 from the germline V gene are SNHLY and FYNNEI. The CDR3 spans 13 residues. V was shortened by 6 bases and J by 1 base, with 9 bases between the two germline ends. The chain's CDR3 is CASRELGNTEAFF. The CDR3 DNA reads TGTGCCAGCAGAGAATTAGGGAACACTGAAGCTTTCTTT.

At least ten counts were recorded for this clonotype. The chain employs TRBV19 and TRBJ2-2, with 10 bases that match TRBD1. CDR1 is LNHDA, CDR2 SQIVND, per germline (reference sequence). This CDR3 is 14 amino acids long. J gave up 5 bases and V 5 bases, and 2 bases lay outside the gene matches. CDR3 DNA: TGTGCCAGTAGTGTGGACAGGGGGACCGGGGAGCTGTTTTTT. Protein: CASSVDRGTGELFF.

This clonotype has at least ten counts. The chain has TRBV20-1 and TRBJ1-5; unclear D gene. Germline assignment: CDR1 DFQATT and CDR2 SNEGSKA (reference sequence). V was trimmed by 6 bases and J by 9 bases, leaving 21 bases between them. This CDR3 is built from 14 residues. The CDR3 sequence is CSAPVRPDGGPQHF. Written as DNA, the CDR3 is TGCAGTGCCCCCGTTCGGCCGGACGGAGGGCCCCAGCATTTT.

This clonotype showed up many times. The chain combines TRBV15 with TRBJ2-7; D uncertain. Germline V CDR1 and CDR2: LNHNV, YYDKDF (reference sequence). There are 13 residues in the CDR3. V lost 1 base and J lost 4, with 8 bases in between. CDR3 sequence: CATSRGKLYEQYF. The CDR3 bases are TGTGCCACCAGCAGAGGCAAGTTGTACGAGCAGTACTTC.

A few counts support this clonotype. Relative to the germline gene, one junction end is altered; a read error may explain this. CDR3 nucleotide sequence: TGTGCCACCAGCAGATTCAACGGCAGGGTGGAGACACAGTACTTC. It yields the protein CATSRFNGRVETQYF. The chain has TRBV15 and TRBJ2-5; tentative D call: TRBD1 (5 bases). The CDR3 covers 15 residues. Germline CDR1 LNHNV, CDR2 YYDKDF (reference sequence).

This clonotype was counted many times. The CDR3 loop reads CASLGHPNYGYTF. The CDR3 DNA reads TGTGCCAGCCTGGGACACCCGAACTATGGCTACACCTTC. The V gene is TRBV6-1, the J gene TRBJ1-2, with D tentatively TRBD1 (6 bases). Trimming took off 8 bases at V and 2 bases at J, with 12 bases between the two ends. Germline values: CDR1 MNHNS, CDR2 SASEGT. The length of the CDR3 is 13 residues.

This clonotype was picked up many times. The J gene is TRBJ1-2, the V gene TRBV30; D not resolved. The CDR3 is 14 amino acids. CDR1 is GTSNPN, CDR2 SVGIG, per germline (reference sequence). Trimming took off 2 bases at V and 4 bases at J, with 14 bases between the two ends. CDR3 nucleotide sequence: TGTGCCTGGAGTCTGTCTGAACCGAGCTATGGCTACACCTTC. Amino acids: CAWSLSEPSYGYTF. The variable domain in full, with the rest retrieved from reference TRBV30 and TRBJ1-2, is SQTIHQWPATLVQPVGSPLSLECTVEGTSNPNLYWYRQAAGRGLQLLFYSVGIGQISSEVPQNLSASRPQDRQFILSSKKLLLSDSGFYLCAWSLSEPSYGYTFGSGTRLTVV.

The J gene is TRBJ2-5, the V gene TRBV7-2; 8 bases match TRBD1. The trim removed 6 bases at V and 4 bases at J, leaving 10 bases unmatched. From germline, CDR1 is SGHTA and CDR2 FQGNSA. The CDR3 spans 15 residues. CDR3 region: CASSFSDREVETQYF. CDR3 sequence (DNA): TGTGCCAGCAGTTTCTCGGACAGGGAAGTAGAGACCCAGTACTTC.

This clonotype occurred many times. The chain is built from TRBV6-1 and TRBJ2-7; TRBD1 is a possible D gene (5 bases). The ends were cut back, 0 bases at V and 6 bases at J, with 15 bases in the middle. This CDR3 is 15 amino acids long. Per germline, CDR1 MNHNS and CDR2 SASEGT. The CDR3 protein is CASSEAWTQSREQYF. The CDR3 DNA reads as TGTGCCAGCAGTGAAGCATGGACACAAAGCCGCGAGCAGTACTTC.